Below, 17 T cell receptor beta chains from the same sample are listed, as sequenced in a study of molecular identifiers for immune sequencing clone quantification. TCRdb re-derived calls from the PCR reads in MiXCR, one entry per CDR3 protein. The sample has some 100,000 distinct CDR3 sequences; 36% are singletons. Sequencing used naive CD8+ T cells from blood, with Jurkat cell RNA spiked in. Specified subset: FACS-sorted CD8+CD4-CCR7+CD45RA+ naive T cells. Receptors were obtained from a human donor in good health. Some libraries in this study had Jurkat cell RNA spiked in.

This clonotype came up many times. The genes are TRBV20-1 and TRBJ1-6, with 7 bases lining up with TRBD1. The V and J ends lost 3 bases and 8 bases, in that order; junction bases with no gene match: 4. The CDR3 loop spans 13 amino acids. CDR1 and CDR2 (germline): DFQATT, SNEGSKA (reference sequence). This chain's CDR3 is CSASRDRDSPLHF. CDR3 coding DNA: TGCAGTGCTAGCCGGGACAGAGATTCACCCCTCCACTTT.

There are many counts of this clonotype. The rearrangement uses TRBV9 and TRBJ1-1; D call uncertain. From germline, CDR1 is SGDLS and CDR2 YYNGEE. This CDR3 is 13 amino acids long. The germline V and J ends were trimmed by 4 bases and 4 bases, with 11 bases remaining between them. CDR3 in amino acids: CASSHWDGTEAFF. The CDR3 nucleotides are TGTGCCAGCAGCCACTGGGATGGCACTGAAGCTTTCTTT.

The V call is TRBV7-3, the J call TRBJ2-3, with TRBD2 matching over 11 bases. The J segment lost 2 bases and the V segment lost 2 bases, leaving 6 bases of the junction unmatched. Germline CDR1 and CDR2: SGHTA and FQGTGA. The CDR3 is 17 amino acids. The CDR3 nucleotides are TGTGCCAGCAGCTTATATCCTAGCGGGAGGCCCACAGATACGCAGTATTTT. This gives the protein CASSLYPSGRPTDTQYF.

A single count supports this clonotype. The chain carries TRBV27 and TRBJ2-7, with D perhaps matching TRBD2 (5 bases). The CDR3 contains 15 residues. V was cut by 4 bases and J by 2 bases, with 15 bases left in between. Germline loops: CDR1 MNHEY, CDR2 SMNVEV (reference sequence). CDR3 loop: CASSSLAAQPYEQYF. CDR3 nucleotides: TGTGCCAGCAGTTCCCTAGCTGCCCAGCCCTACGAGCAGTACTTC.

This sequence joins TRBV9 and TRBJ2-7; D uncertain. CDR3 size: 13 residues. Germline V gene sequence: CDR1 SGDLS, CDR2 YYNGEE. V was shortened by 2 bases and J by 2 bases, with 8 bases between the two germline ends. CDR3 coding DNA: TGTGCCAGCAGCGTCGGCCCCACCTACGAGCAGTACTTC. Translation gives CASSVGPTYEQYF.

Regarding this clonotype: Mismatch with germline at one junction end may stem from a read error. The chain employs TRBV5-3 and TRBJ1-1, with D hard to call. TRBV5-3 is marked as an open reading frame, function uncertain. The CDR3 extends over 13 amino acids. DNA of the CDR3: TGTGCCAGCAGTCCCGGGGTTGGTACTGAAGCTCTCTTT. It specifies CASSPGVGTEALF.

This clonotype was counted between two and nine times. At one of its ends the junction is not consistent with the germline gene, which may arise from a read error. The chain employs TRBV9 and TRBJ2-5, with 7 bases aligning to TRBD2. Germline V gene data show CDR1 as SGDLS and CDR2 as YYNGEE. The CDR3 extends over 17 amino acids. The chain's CDR3 is CVSSVAAWLADEETQYF. CDR3 sequence (DNA): TGTGTCAGCAGCGTCGCAGCGTGGCTAGCGGATGAAGAGACCCAGTACTTC.

The sample holds one count of this clonotype. A much larger clone sits a single nucleotide away, making a read error possible. Because the CDR3 is missing its conserved closing phenylalanine or tryptophan, this is likely a read error. The chain couples TRBV12-3 or TRBV12-4 to TRBJ1-6; D unclear. The V and J ends lost 3 bases and 10 bases respectively, with 10 bases between them. The CDR3 is 13 amino acids. The CDR3 spells CASSLGVNSPLHL. The CDR3, as DNA: TGTGCCAGCAGTTTGGGCGTCAACTCACCCCTCCACCTT.

This clonotype was detected only once. A much more abundant neighbour one base away suggests this may be a read error. The J gene is TRBJ2-7, the V gene TRBV24-1; D not certain. The germline gives CDR1 KGHDR, CDR2 SFDVKD. This CDR3 has 13 residues. This chain's CDR3 is CATSVPWSSEQNF. As DNA, the CDR3 is TGTGCCACCAGTGTCCCATGGTCCAGCGAGCAGAACTTC.

Turning to this clonotype: A read error may explain this, as a much larger clone is one base away. The CDR3 region has the DNA TGCGCCAGCCGCCTAGACAGGGCGGCCAAAGGAAAAGCTTTCTTT. As protein: CASRLDRAAKGKAFF. This sequence joins TRBV4-3 and TRBJ1-1; 7 bases fit TRBD1. Per the germline V gene, CDR1 is LGHNA and CDR2 is YSLEER. V lost 8 bases and J lost 9; bases outside the gene matches: 18. This CDR3 has 15 amino acids.

This clonotype was detected a few times. The chain has TRBV28 and TRBJ1-2; maybe TRBD1 (6 bases). The CDR3 contains 16 residues. Between the trimmed V and J ends, which lost 5 bases and 3 bases, there was a span of 19 bases. Germline V lookup: CDR1 MDHEN, CDR2 SYDVKM. CDR3 amino acids: CASSPPGGGTYYGYTF. In nucleotides, the CDR3 is TGTGCCAGCAGTCCCCCGGGAGGAGGGACATACTATGGCTACACCTTC.

This clonotype showed up just a few times. The CDR3 sequence is CASSLGRGYGANVLTF. The DNA for the CDR3 is TGTGCCAGCAGTTTGGGTAGGGGGTATGGGGCCAACGTCCTGACTTTC. The chain links TRBV7-9 to TRBJ2-6; D is possibly TRBD1 (6 bases). The CDR3 has 16 residues. Trimming removed 6 bases from V and 3 bases from J, with 15 bases in between. Germline CDR1 and CDR2: SEHNR and FQNEAQ (reference sequence).

About this clonotype: Being one base from a much bigger clone, this may be a read error. The rearrangement uses TRBV27 and TRBJ2-4; D remains ambiguous. The CDR3 covers 13 residues. CDR1 and CDR2 from the germline V gene are MNHEY and SMNVEV (reference sequence). Trimming left V 0 bases short and J 3 bases short, with 3 bases between. The CDR3, as DNA: TGTGCCAGCAGTTTATCGCGCAAAAACATTCAGTACTTC. This gives the protein CASSLSRKNIQYF.

This clonotype was detected a few times. The V gene is TRBV5-6, the J gene TRBJ2-3, with D possibly TRBD2 on 5 matching bases. From germline, CDR1 is SGHDT and CDR2 YYEEEE. This CDR3 has 15 amino acids. Trimming pared 2 bases from V and 4 bases from J, leaving 14 bases between. The CDR3 bases are TGTGCCAGCAGCTTAGTGGGAGAAGTGGCAGATACGCAGTATTTT. This codes for CASSLVGEVADTQYF.

With regard to this clonotype: A much larger clone lies a single base off, so this may be a read error. V usage is TRBV7-9 and J usage is TRBJ2-5; D may match TRBD1 or TRBD2 (5 bases each). Germline lookup yields CDR1 SEHNR and CDR2 FQNEAQ (reference sequence). Trimming shortened V by 8 bases and J by 1 base, and 14 bases separated the two germline ends. The CDR3 covers 14 residues. The CDR3 loop is CASGEGPLQETQYF. The CDR3 nucleotides are TGTGCCAGCGGCGAGGGACCACTCCAAGAGACCCAGTACTTC.

This clonotype was recorded many times. The chain carries TRBV24-1 and TRBJ2-2, with D perhaps TRBD1 or TRBD2 (5 bases each). CDR1 is KGHDR, CDR2 SFDVKD, per germline. Trimming left V 4 bases short and J 1 base short, with 15 bases between. This CDR3 region has 17 residues. CDR3 in amino acids: CATSDPKGTWNTGELFF. CDR3 bases: TGTGCCACCAGTGACCCAAAAGGGACCTGGAACACCGGGGAGCTGTTTTTT.

This clonotype was seen more than once but under ten times. The CDR3 is CASSQASSGSYEQYF. The DNA of the CDR3 is TGCGCCAGCAGCCAAGCGTCTAGCGGGTCCTACGAGCAGTACTTC. The rearrangement links TRBV4-3 to TRBJ2-7; 8 positions agree with TRBD2. V shed 1 base and J 1 base; nucleotides not matched to a gene: 3. CDR1 is LGHNA and CDR2 is YSLEER in the germline V gene. The CDR3 is 15 amino acids.